This TCR beta chain was sequenced during a study of T cell changes during pregnancy in multiple sclerosis. The protocol was immunoSEQ multiplex PCR, while the TCRdb copy is restricted to in-frame clones and leaves out a portion. The data hold tens of thousands of clones, with roughly 90% observed a single time. Trimming took 4 bases from V and 1 from J; bases not matched to a gene: 7. Germline values: CDR1 SGDLS, CDR2 YYNGEE. The CDR3 extends over 16 amino acids. This chain links TRBV9 with TRBJ2-2; the match to TRBD1 covers 7 bases. The TCR comes from a female donor in good health, enrolled as a control in a pregnancy study. The starting material was CD4+ T cells from peripheral blood mononuclear cells, obtained in the third trimester of pregnancy. CDR3 nucleotide sequence: TGTGCCAGCAGCCCACGGACAGGTTTGAACACCGGGGAGCTGTTTTTT. As protein: CASSPRTGLNTGELFF.